A single sample gave rise to the 4 T cell receptor beta chains below, sequenced in a study of cytomegalovirus exposure and HLA in healthy donors. PCR was performed using 60 Vbeta and 13 Jbeta primers. This table comes from immunoSEQ multiplex PCR, and its TCRdb copy is limited to in-frame clones, with some not included. The top ten clones hold roughly 1.6% of a sample with about 190,000 clones, 79% of them seen once. The specimen was PBMCs. Receptors were obtained from a woman under 30 in good health and CMV-seronegative.

In its sample, this clone was seen a few times. The V and J genes are TRBV4-3 and TRBJ2-3; D is ambiguous. The germline gives CDR1 LGHNA, CDR2 YSLEER. V was pared by 5 bases and J by 4 bases, with 10 bases between. The CDR3 has 13 amino acids. For the CDR3, the DNA is TGCGCCAGCAGCTCCAGGAAGTCAGATACGCAGTATTTT. It encodes CASSSRKSDTQYF.

The chain recombines TRBV7-9 with TRBJ2-1; 7 bases are a match to TRBD1. After removal of 6 bases from V and 5 bases from J, the junction contained 7 bases not matched to a gene. The CDR3 totals 14 residues. Germline CDR1 is SEHNR and CDR2 is FQNEAQ (reference sequence). CDR3 DNA sequence: TGTGCCAGCAGGCCCGGGACAGAGAACAATGAGCAGTTCTTC. Translating it yields CASRPGTENNEQFF.

This clone was observed once. The rearrangement links TRBV4-1 to TRBJ2-1; D uncertain. Trimming removed 1 base from V and 8 bases from J, with 3 bases in between. Germline CDR1 reads MGHRA; CDR2 reads YSYEKL. This CDR3 spans 11 amino acids. The CDR3 DNA sequence: TGCGCCAGCAGCCAAGCTCATGAGCAGTTCTTC. As protein: CASSQAHEQFF.

This clone was found a few times. Here the CDR3 reads CAISGTLNTEAFF. The CDR3 bases are TGTGCCATCAGCGGGACACTAAACACTGAAGCTTTCTTT. The chain carries TRBV10-3 and TRBJ1-1; D is possibly TRBD1 (6 bases). V gave up 6 bases and J gave up 2 bases, with 10 bases separating them. The CDR3 contains 13 residues. Looked up from germline, CDR1 is ENHRY and CDR2 is SYGVKD.